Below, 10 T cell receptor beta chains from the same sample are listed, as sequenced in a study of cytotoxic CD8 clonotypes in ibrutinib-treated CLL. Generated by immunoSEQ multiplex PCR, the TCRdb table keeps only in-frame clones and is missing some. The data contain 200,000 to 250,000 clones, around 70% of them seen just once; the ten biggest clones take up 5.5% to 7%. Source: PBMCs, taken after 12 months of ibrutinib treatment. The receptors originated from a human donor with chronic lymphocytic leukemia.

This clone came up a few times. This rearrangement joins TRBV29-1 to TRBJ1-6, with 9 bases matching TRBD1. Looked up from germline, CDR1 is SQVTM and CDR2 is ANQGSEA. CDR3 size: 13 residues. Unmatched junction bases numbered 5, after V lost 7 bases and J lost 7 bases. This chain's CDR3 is CSARTGENSPLHF. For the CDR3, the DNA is TGCAGCGCACGGACAGGGGAGAATTCACCCCTCCACTTT.

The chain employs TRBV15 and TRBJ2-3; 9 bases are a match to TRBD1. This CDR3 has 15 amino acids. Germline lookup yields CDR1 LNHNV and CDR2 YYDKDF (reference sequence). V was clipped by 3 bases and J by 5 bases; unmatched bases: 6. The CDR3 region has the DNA TGTGCCACCAGCAGGGGCGGGACAGGGAGAGATACGCAGTATTTT. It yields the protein CATSRGGTGRDTQYF.

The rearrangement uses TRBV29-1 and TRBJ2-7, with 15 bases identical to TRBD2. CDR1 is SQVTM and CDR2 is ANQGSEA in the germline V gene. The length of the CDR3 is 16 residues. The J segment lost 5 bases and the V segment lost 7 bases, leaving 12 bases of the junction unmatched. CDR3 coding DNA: TGCAGCGCATGGACTAGCGGGAGGGCCGGGAGTAACGAGCAGTACTTC. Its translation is CSAWTSGRAGSNEQYF.

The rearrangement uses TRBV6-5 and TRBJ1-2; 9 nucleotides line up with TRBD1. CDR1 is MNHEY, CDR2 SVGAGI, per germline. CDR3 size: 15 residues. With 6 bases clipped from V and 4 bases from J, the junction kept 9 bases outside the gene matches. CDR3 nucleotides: TGTGCCAGCAGCCGAATCGGACAGGGGATCTATGGCTACACCTTC. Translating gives CASSRIGQGIYGYTF.

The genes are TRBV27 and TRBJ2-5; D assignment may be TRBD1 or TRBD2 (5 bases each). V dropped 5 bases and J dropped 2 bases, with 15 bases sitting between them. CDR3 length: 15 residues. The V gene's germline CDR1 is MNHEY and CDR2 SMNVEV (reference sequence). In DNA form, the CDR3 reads TGTGCCAGCAGTCGCTACACGGGACCTCAAGAGACCCAGTACTTC. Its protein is CASSRYTGPQETQYF.

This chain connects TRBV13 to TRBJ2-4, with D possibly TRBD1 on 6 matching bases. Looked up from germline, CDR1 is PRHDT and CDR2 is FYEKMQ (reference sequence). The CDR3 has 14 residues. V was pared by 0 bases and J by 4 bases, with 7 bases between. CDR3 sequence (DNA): TGTGCCAGCAGCTTAGGCCAGGGGAAAAACATTCAGTACTTC. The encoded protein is CASSLGQGKNIQYF.

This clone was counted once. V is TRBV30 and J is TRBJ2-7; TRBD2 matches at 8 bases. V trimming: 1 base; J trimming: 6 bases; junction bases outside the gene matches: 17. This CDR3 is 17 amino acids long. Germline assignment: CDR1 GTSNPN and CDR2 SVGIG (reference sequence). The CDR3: CAWSAPGGLLRTREQYF. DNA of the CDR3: TGTGCCTGGAGTGCCCCGGGGGGGCTCCTTCGTACTCGCGAGCAGTACTTC.

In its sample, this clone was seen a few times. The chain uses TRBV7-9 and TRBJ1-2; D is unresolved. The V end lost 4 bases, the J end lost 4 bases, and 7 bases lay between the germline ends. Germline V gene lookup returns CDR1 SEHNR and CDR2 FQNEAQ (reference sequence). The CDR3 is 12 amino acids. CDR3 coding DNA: TGTGCCAGCAGCTCTAACTCCTATGGCTACACCTTC. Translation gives CASSSNSYGYTF.

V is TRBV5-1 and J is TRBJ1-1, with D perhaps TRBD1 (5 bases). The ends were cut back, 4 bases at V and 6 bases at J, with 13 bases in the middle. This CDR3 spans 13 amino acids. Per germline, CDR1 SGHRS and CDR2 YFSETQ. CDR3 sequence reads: CASSRRDRAEAFF. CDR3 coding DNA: TGCGCCAGCAGCAGGCGGGACCGAGCTGAAGCTTTCTTT. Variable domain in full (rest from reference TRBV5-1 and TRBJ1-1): KAGVTQTPRYLIKTRGQQVTLSCSPISGHRSVSWYQQTPGQGLQFLFEYFSETQRNKGNFPGRFSGRQFSNSRSEMNVSTLELGDSALYLCASSRRDRAEAFFGQGTRLTVV.

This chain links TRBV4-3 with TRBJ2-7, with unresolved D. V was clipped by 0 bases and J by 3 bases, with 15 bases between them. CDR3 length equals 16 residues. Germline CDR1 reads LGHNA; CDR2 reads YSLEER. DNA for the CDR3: TGCGCCAGCAGCCAAGATCGGAATAGCCTGGGCTACGAGCAGTACTTC. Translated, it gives CASSQDRNSLGYEQYF.